The 21 T cell receptor beta chains listed next were all sequenced from one sample in a study of immune cell composition in non-small cell lung cancer. Normal lung was taken at the farthest possible site, at least 3 cm from tumour. Here immunoSEQ multiplex PCR was the method, and the copy in TCRdb shows in-frame clones only, minus some. Altogether roughly 2,100 clones are present, roughly 82% being singletons, with the ten largest covering over 13%. Sequences were obtained from non-adjacent lung tissue. These receptors were collected from a human donor with non-small cell lung cancer.

This chain uses TRBV19 with TRBJ2-1, with D maybe TRBD1 (6 bases). V lost 0 bases and J 12 bases, leaving 18 bases between the germline ends. The germline gives CDR1 LNHDA, CDR2 SQIVND (reference sequence). This CDR3 contains 15 residues. This chain's CDR3 is CASSIDRDLWGRQFF. As DNA, the CDR3 is TGTGCCAGTAGTATAGACCGGGATTTGTGGGGGCGGCAGTTCTTC.

The rearrangement links TRBV6-1 to TRBJ2-2, with TRBD1 matching 7 bases. Germline-derived CDR1 and CDR2 are MNHNS and SASEGT. The junction had 1 base not matched to a gene; V was cut back by 6 bases and J by 6 bases. CDR3 length equals 12 residues. The DNA of the CDR3 is TGTGCCAGCAGCAGGGGGTCCGGGGAGCTGTTTTTT. Amino acid sequence: CASSRGSGELFF.

The J gene is TRBJ1-2, the V gene TRBV15; 11 bases line up with TRBD1. Germline V gene lookup returns CDR1 LNHNV and CDR2 YYDKDF (reference sequence). The CDR3 length is 15 residues. The ends lost 0 bases at V and 6 bases at J; junction bases unmatched: 3. CDR3 in amino acids: CATSREGTGGHGYTF. The CDR3 nucleotides are TGTGCCACCAGCAGAGAAGGGACAGGGGGGCATGGCTACACCTTC.

The rearrangement links TRBV7-2 to TRBJ2-7; maybe TRBD2 (5 bases). The CDR3 runs 13 residues. CDR1 is SGHTA, CDR2 FQGNSA, per germline. V was cut by 3 bases and J by 3 bases, with 9 bases left in between. The CDR3 loop reads CASSFSEGYEQYF. The CDR3 DNA reads as TGTGCCAGCAGCTTCAGCGAGGGCTACGAGCAGTACTTC.

This chain links TRBV4-2 with TRBJ2-7; the D gene is possibly TRBD2 (5 bases). Per germline, CDR1 LGHNA and CDR2 YNFKEQ. The V and J ends lost 0 bases and 2 bases respectively, with 11 bases between them. The CDR3 loop spans 15 amino acids. CDR3 DNA sequence: TGTGCCAGCAGCCAAGAACGGGATCTCCCCTACGAGCAGTACTTC. It is translated as CASSQERDLPYEQYF.

The gene calls are TRBV19 and TRBJ2-7; a weak D match, TRBD2 (6 bases). CDR1 LNHDA and CDR2 SQIVND come from the germline V gene (reference sequence). V was pared by 6 bases and J by 2 bases, with 17 bases between. The CDR3 loop spans 15 amino acids. Here the CDR3 DNA reads TGTGCCAGTAGCTCGGTGGAGGGAACTGCCTACGAGCAGTACTTC. The encoded protein is CASSSVEGTAYEQYF.

V gene TRBV19 combines with J gene TRBJ2-4; 8 nucleotides agree with TRBD2. V shed 9 bases, J shed 10 bases, and the junction held 2 bases outside the gene matches. This CDR3 has 10 amino acids. CDR1 is LNHDA, CDR2 SQIVND, per germline (reference sequence). The CDR3 sequence is CASGREIQYF. For the CDR3, the DNA is TGTGCCAGCGGGAGGGAGATTCAGTACTTC.

The J gene is TRBJ2-1, the V gene TRBV25-1; possible D gene TRBD2, 6 bases. V was trimmed by 4 bases and J by 2 bases, leaving 21 bases between them. Germline CDR1 is MGHDK and CDR2 is SYGVNS. The CDR3 loop spans 18 amino acids. As DNA, the CDR3 is TGTGCCAGCAGTGGGGGACCCGGGACTCTCGCGACCTACAATGAGCAGTTCTTC. This encodes CASSGGPGTLATYNEQFF.

This chain joins TRBV28 and TRBJ1-4; 9 bases are a match to TRBD1. Trimming removed 2 bases from V and 3 bases from J; junction bases left unmatched: 1. The CDR3 has 15 residues. The germline V gene encodes CDR1 MDHEN and CDR2 SYDVKM. CDR3 sequence (DNA): TGTGCCAGCAGTTTAGGGGACAGGGCTAATGAAAAACTGTTTTTT. Its translation: CASSLGDRANEKLFF.

This sequence joins TRBV14 and TRBJ2-3, with 11 bases lining up with TRBD2. CDR3 length: 18 residues. Per the germline V gene, CDR1 is SGHDN and CDR2 is FVKESK. The trim removed 3 bases at V and 0 bases at J, leaving 8 bases unmatched. The CDR3: CASSQGLAAEQSTDTQYF. CDR3 bases: TGTGCCAGCAGCCAGGGACTAGCGGCCGAACAAAGCACAGATACGCAGTATTTT.

V is TRBV5-8 and J is TRBJ1-1, with TRBD1 identical over 7 bases. This CDR3 comprises 15 residues. The J segment lost 1 base and the V segment lost 4 bases, leaving 7 bases of the junction unmatched. CDR1 is SGHTS, CDR2 YDEGEE, per germline. In nucleotides, the CDR3 is TGTGCCAGCAGCACCTTACAGGGGCAGAACACTGAAGCTTTCTTT. Encoded protein: CASSTLQGQNTEAFF.

The chain has TRBV9 and TRBJ1-1; D may be TRBD1 (6 bases). There are 14 residues in the CDR3. Trimming removed 2 bases at V and 5 bases at J, with 13 bases between. The germline V gene encodes CDR1 SGDLS and CDR2 YYNGEE. The CDR3 spells CASSVGRGQTEAFF. The CDR3 nucleotides are TGTGCCAGCAGCGTGGGCAGGGGCCAAACTGAAGCTTTCTTT.

The V call is TRBV7-3, the J call TRBJ2-1, with 9 bases aligning to TRBD1. The CDR3 extends over 13 amino acids. The V gene's germline CDR1 is SGHTA and CDR2 FQGTGA. In DNA form, the CDR3 reads TGTGCGAGCGGGACAGGGTTCTCCAATGAGCAGTTCTTC. Translation: CASGTGFSNEQFF.

The J gene is TRBJ2-1, the V gene TRBV9, with 12 bases lining up with TRBD2. Germline loops: CDR1 SGDLS, CDR2 YYNGEE. The trim removed 4 bases at V and 16 bases at J, leaving 15 bases unmatched. The CDR3 is 15 residues long. CDR3 loop: CASSSHPTSGRPNFF. CDR3 in DNA: TGTGCCAGCAGCTCCCACCCTACTAGCGGGAGGCCCAATTTCTTC.

The V gene is TRBV10-2, the J gene TRBJ1-2, with 9 bases fitting TRBD1. CDR1 WSHSY and CDR2 SAAADI come from the germline V gene. J was trimmed by 5 bases and V by 0 bases; bases with no gene match: 7. This CDR3 has 16 amino acids. Here the CDR3 reads CASSESQGAGLYGYTF. The DNA for the CDR3 is TGCGCCAGCAGTGAGTCACAGGGGGCTGGTCTTTATGGCTACACCTTC.

This rearrangement joins TRBV9 to TRBJ2-1; the match to TRBD2 covers 7 bases. Germline CDR1 and CDR2: SGDLS and YYNGEE. The CDR3 runs 18 residues. J lost 6 bases, V lost 5 bases, and 20 bases had no gene match. The CDR3 spells CASSPILPWAGVGNEQFF. CDR3 DNA sequence: TGTGCCAGCAGTCCGATCCTCCCCTGGGCGGGAGTTGGCAATGAGCAGTTCTTC.

The chain employs TRBV5-4 and TRBJ2-3; 12 nucleotides align to TRBD2. Germline V CDR1 and CDR2: SGHNT, YYREEE (reference sequence). The CDR3 is made up of 16 amino acids. V shed 4 bases and J 6 bases; nucleotides not matched to a gene: 9. In DNA, the CDR3 is TGTGCCAGCAGCCCCTGGACTAGCGGGATAGAGGATACGCAGTATTTT. It translates to CASSPWTSGIEDTQYF.

The rearrangement uses TRBV14 and TRBJ2-3; 7 bases are shared with TRBD1. Trimming removed 4 bases from V and 3 bases from J; junction bases left unmatched: 7. Per germline, CDR1 SGHDN and CDR2 FVKESK. The CDR3 loop spans 15 amino acids. CDR3 DNA: TGTGCCAGCAGCCTACAGGGGCTGGTGACAGATACGCAGTATTTT. It yields the protein CASSLQGLVTDTQYF.

This chain uses TRBV19 with TRBJ1-5, with 7 bases that match TRBD1. This CDR3 has 15 residues. V shed 5 bases and J 4 bases; nucleotides not matched to a gene: 8. Germline loops: CDR1 LNHDA, CDR2 SQIVND (reference sequence). CDR3 loop: CASSPGQRRNQPQHF. The CDR3 DNA reads as TGTGCCAGTAGTCCGGGACAGCGAAGGAATCAGCCCCAGCATTTT.

The V gene is TRBV28, the J gene TRBJ2-7; D not certain. Germline V CDR1 and CDR2: MDHEN, SYDVKM. This CDR3 comprises 12 residues. Between the trimmed V and J ends, which lost 6 bases and 2 bases, there was a span of 8 bases. CDR3 region: CASRTTTYEQYF. CDR3 coding DNA: TGTGCCAGCAGAACTACCACCTACGAGCAGTACTTC.

Comment on this clone: A junction end diverges from the germline sequence, so it may reflect a read error. This rearrangement joins TRBV11-2 to TRBJ2-7; 8 nucleotides line up with TRBD1. The CDR3 totals 15 residues. CDR1 is SGHAT, CDR2 FQNNGV, per germline. The CDR3 protein is CASSQGQGESYEQYF. The CDR3 DNA follows: TGCGCCAGCAGCCAAGGACAGGGTGAATCCTACGAGCAGTACTTC.